The 11 T cell receptor beta chains reported below all come from one sample, sequenced in a study of blood T cell repertoires in COVID-19. The data were produced by immunoSEQ multiplex PCR, yet TCRdb's version contains in-frame clones alone and is incomplete. The sample consists of a few hundred thousand clones, 85% to 90% of them appearing once. The sequenced sample was PBMCs or T cells enriched from blood (not recorded which). The receptors derive from a man aged 18 to 29 who had recovered from COVID-19.

The chain joins TRBV11-2 to TRBJ1-2; TRBD1 agrees at 9 bases. The CDR3 runs 15 residues. The V gene's germline CDR1 is SGHAT and CDR2 FQNNGV. V lost 1 base to trimming and J lost 8 bases; unmatched junction nucleotides: 8. The CDR3 coding sequence is TGTGCCAGCAGCTTAGGGGACAGGGAACGGAGGGGCTACACCTTC. Translation gives CASSLGDRERRGYTF.

V gene TRBV7-9 combines with J gene TRBJ2-2, with D tentatively TRBD1 (5 bases). This CDR3 has 13 residues. V was trimmed by 1 base and J by 6 bases, leaving 6 bases between them. Germline lookup yields CDR1 SEHNR and CDR2 FQNEAQ (reference sequence). The CDR3 loop is CASSLVGAGELFF. CDR3 nucleotides: TGTGCCAGCAGCTTAGTAGGGGCCGGGGAGCTGTTTTTT.

The DNA of the CDR3 is TGTGCTAGTGGGAAAATGGGACAGGGGAAATGGTACACTGAAGCTTTCTTT. Translation gives CASGKMGQGKWYTEAFF. V gene TRBV12-5 combines with J gene TRBJ1-1, with 10 bases aligning to TRBD1. This CDR3 has 17 amino acids. Germline V gives CDR1 LGHNT, CDR2 FRNRAP. After removal of 6 bases from V and 3 bases from J, the junction contained 13 bases not matched to a gene.

This clone was seen just once. The chain uses TRBV9 and TRBJ1-3, with D perhaps matching TRBD1 (5 bases). The CDR3 length is 17 residues. V lost 0 bases to trimming and J lost 0 bases, with 13 bases between them. From germline, CDR1 is SGDLS and CDR2 YYNGEE. The CDR3, as DNA: TGTGCCAGCAGCGTAGATCCAGGGCTAATCTCTGGAAACACCATATATTTT. Translating it yields CASSVDPGLISGNTIYF.

The chain combines TRBV9 with TRBJ2-3; D gene ambiguous. Trimming pared 0 bases from V and 6 bases from J, leaving 8 bases between. The CDR3 has 13 amino acids. Germline CDR1 reads SGDLS; CDR2 reads YYNGEE. The CDR3 coding sequence is TGTGCCAGCAGCGTAGGGAGAGAGGATACGCAGTATTTT. It encodes CASSVGREDTQYF.

V gene TRBV10-1 combines with J gene TRBJ2-1, with 8 positions matching TRBD1. J gave up 7 bases and V 2 bases, and 7 bases lay outside the gene matches. This CDR3 spans 15 amino acids. Looked up from germline, CDR1 is WNHNN and CDR2 is SYGVQD (reference sequence). DNA of the CDR3: TGCGCCAGCAGTGAGGCCAGACAGGGGAGGAATGAGCAGTTCTTC. It yields the protein CASSEARQGRNEQFF.

This clone was counted a few times. The rearrangement uses TRBV24-1 and TRBJ2-1, with TRBD2 identical over 7 bases. CDR1 is KGHDR and CDR2 is SFDVKD in the germline V gene. The CDR3 runs 16 residues. With V trimmed by 1 base and J by 0 bases, 2 bases remained unmatched. The CDR3 spells CATSDFRTSSYNEQFF. The CDR3 nucleotides are TGTGCCACCAGTGATTTTAGGACTAGCTCCTACAATGAGCAGTTCTTC.

This clone was picked up many times. The CDR3 here is CASSEQKNTEAFF. CDR3 coding DNA: TGTGCCAGCAGCGAACAGAAGAACACTGAAGCTTTCTTT. The rearrangement links TRBV7-3 to TRBJ1-1, with D hard to call. Germline CDR1 reads SGHTA; CDR2 reads FQGTGA. Trimming took 5 bases from V and 1 from J, leaving 8 bases between them. This CDR3 spans 13 amino acids.

The genes are TRBV19 and TRBJ1-6, with 8 nucleotides matching TRBD1. The CDR3 contains 15 residues. Germline CDR1 and CDR2: LNHDA and SQIVND (reference sequence). The V gene end was trimmed by 4 bases and the J gene end by 7 bases; junction bases not matched to a gene: 6. CDR3 loop: CASSTGQVINSPLHF. The CDR3 DNA reads TGTGCCAGTAGTACGGGACAGGTGATCAATTCACCCCTCCACTTT.

This chain links TRBV6-1 with TRBJ2-3, with TRBD2 as a possible D gene (6 bases). Trimming left V 0 bases short and J 5 bases short, with 9 bases between. The CDR3 is made up of 14 amino acids. Germline lookup yields CDR1 MNHNS and CDR2 SASEGT. This CDR3 is CASSEAGGGDTQYF. DNA of the CDR3: TGTGCCAGCAGTGAAGCGGGAGGTGGAGATACGCAGTATTTT.

The chain links TRBV27 to TRBJ1-5; D is unresolved. The ends were cut back, 0 bases at V and 5 bases at J, with 8 bases in the middle. Germline assignment: CDR1 MNHEY and CDR2 SMNVEV (reference sequence). The CDR3 has 14 amino acids. The CDR3 DNA follows: TGTGCCAGCAGTTTATCGGGGAGGGATCAGCCCCAGCATTTT. This encodes CASSLSGRDQPQHF.